The 27 T cell receptor beta chains reported below all come from one sample, sequenced in a study of blood T cells in healthy people across ages. Alongside a J-beta primer mix, a sample-barcoded 5' primer served in a second PCR lasting about 7 to 12 cycles. MiXCR was run by TCRdb on the 5' RACE reads, yielding one entry per CDR3 protein. In the table there are more than 750,000 distinct CDR3 sequences, almost 30% of which are singletons. These data were likewise used in another study, on T cells of mothers and their children.

Sequenced sample: blood. The origin of the receptors is a middle-aged woman in good health.

Notes on this clonotype: A clone one base away is much larger, so this may be a read error. The chain joins TRBV25-1 to TRBJ2-7; 8 bases match TRBD2. The trim removed 2 bases at V and 0 bases at J, leaving 6 bases unmatched. CDR1 MGHDK and CDR2 SYGVNS come from the germline V gene. The CDR3 has 16 residues. CDR3 amino acids: CASSEQGRGGSYEQYF. The CDR3 DNA reads as TGTGCCAGCAGTGAACAAGGACGGGGGGGCTCCTACGAGCAGTACTTC.

This clonotype was picked up a small number of times. V is TRBV3-1 and J is TRBJ2-3, with 7 bases fitting TRBD1. CDR3 length: 15 amino acids. J lost 5 bases, V lost 4 bases, and 9 bases had no gene match. Germline CDR1 and CDR2: LGHDT and YNNKEL (reference sequence). CDR3 protein: CASSPRGGQGDTQYF. Written as DNA, the CDR3 is TGTGCCAGCAGCCCGAGAGGGGGCCAGGGAGATACGCAGTATTTT.

This clonotype was seen a few times. This may be a read error, as it is one base from a much larger clone. This chain links TRBV2 with TRBJ1-2; a weak D match, TRBD1 (5 bases). The CDR3 is 13 residues long. The germline CDR1 and CDR2 sequences are SNHLY and FYNNEI. The DNA for the CDR3 is TGTGCCGGCAGTGCCGGGGGGAGATATGGCTACACCTTC. This translates into CAGSAGGRYGYTF.

CDR3 nucleotide sequence: TGCAGTGCTAGAGCGCCAGGGAGGGAGCGAGAAGCTTTCTTT. Translation: CSARAPGREREAFF. This chain links TRBV20-1 with TRBJ1-1, with D perhaps TRBD1 (5 bases). CDR1 and CDR2 from the germline V gene are DFQATT and SNEGSKA (reference sequence). V lost 1 base and J lost 8, with 17 bases in between. The CDR3 has 14 residues.

The chain combines TRBV4-3 with TRBJ2-5, with TRBD2 matching over 7 bases. CDR3 length equals 15 residues. Per the germline V gene, CDR1 is LGHNA and CDR2 is YSLEER. The V gene end was trimmed by 2 bases and the J gene end by 5 bases; junction bases not matched to a gene: 8. The CDR3 sequence is CASSQWGLSGETQYF. In DNA, the CDR3 is TGCGCCAGCAGCCAATGGGGACTATCGGGCGAGACCCAGTACTTC.

Turning to this clonotype: This may stem from a read error, because a much larger clone lies one nucleotide away. The chain recombines TRBV20-1 with TRBJ2-6, with TRBD1 identical over 8 bases. Germline V gene lookup returns CDR1 DFQATT and CDR2 SNEGSKA (reference sequence). The CDR3 has 15 amino acids. The CDR3 reads CSAQDRATGANVRTF. The DNA of the CDR3 is TGCAGTGCCCAGGACAGGGCGACTGGGGCCAACGTCCGGACTTTC.

This clonotype was counted between two and nine times. At one end the junction does not follow the germline gene, possibly because of a read error. J is TRBJ2-7 and V is TRBV7-2, with TRBD2 as a possible D gene (6 bases). The last part of the DNA fits TRBJ2-5 better; the J call may be wrong. The CDR3 covers 13 residues. Germline-derived CDR1 and CDR2 are SGHTA and FQGNSA. Here the CDR3 DNA reads TGTGCCAACAGCTTAACTAGCCTCGAGACCCAGTACTTC. It translates to CANSLTSLETQYF.

Many counts were recorded for this clonotype. The V and J genes are TRBV28 and TRBJ1-2; 8 bases align to TRBD1. Germline loops: CDR1 MDHEN, CDR2 SYDVKM. The CDR3 spans 17 residues. J was trimmed by 4 bases and V by 6 bases; bases with no gene match: 16. The CDR3 sequence: CASRYPTLYGTGYGYTF. The CDR3 nucleotides read TGTGCCAGCAGATACCCCACCTTATACGGGACAGGCTATGGCTACACCTTC.

A few counts support this clonotype. This CDR3 is CASSLVAGESNQPQHF. CDR3 DNA: TGTGCCAGCAGCTTAGTAGCGGGGGAGAGCAATCAGCCCCAGCATTTT. V is TRBV7-2 and J is TRBJ1-5, with D maybe TRBD1 (5 bases). Germline V gives CDR1 SGHTA, CDR2 FQGNSA. CDR3 length equals 16 residues. V lost 1 base to trimming and J lost 1 base, with 11 bases between them.

This clonotype was detected only a few times. This rearrangement joins TRBV20-1 to TRBJ2-1; TRBD1 matches at 7 bases. Per the germline V gene, CDR1 is DFQATT and CDR2 is SNEGSKA (reference sequence). V lost 4 bases to trimming and J lost 3 bases; unmatched junction nucleotides: 6. CDR3 length equals 14 residues. CDR3 protein: CSATRQGIYNEQFF. CDR3 sequence (DNA): TGCAGTGCTACAAGACAGGGCATCTACAATGAGCAGTTCTTC.

This clonotype was seen only once. One junction end does not reproduce the germline sequence, and a read error may be involved. The chain joins TRBV6-6 to TRBJ2-5; the D gene could be TRBD1 or TRBD2 (5 bases each). The CDR3 length is 16 residues. Germline values: CDR1 MNHNY, CDR2 SVGAGI (reference sequence). The CDR3 sequence: CASSYGYGTVQETRYF. CDR3 DNA: TGTGCCAGCAGTTACGGATATGGGACGGTCCAAGAGACCCGGTACTTC.

This clonotype was seen only a few times. One end of the junction is discordant with germline, which a read error may explain. The chain carries TRBV4-1 and TRBJ2-3, with D unresolved. The CDR3 sequence is 18 residues long. CDR1 MGHRA and CDR2 YSYEKL come from the germline V gene. The CDR3 here is CASSQDGAGGSSLDTQYF. Here the CDR3 DNA reads TGTGCCAGCAGCCAAGATGGCGCAGGCGGTTCAAGTTTAGATACGCAGTATTTT.

This chain connects TRBV4-1 to TRBJ1-5; 9 bases are a match to TRBD1. Germline-derived CDR1 and CDR2 are MGHRA and YSYEKL. CDR3 length: 24 amino acids. The V and J ends lost 0 bases and 3 bases, in that order; junction bases with no gene match: 27. Written as DNA, the CDR3 is TGCGCCAGCAGCCAAGATCAGTTGGGAGTACTCTCAGGACAGGGGTCTTCCTTCAATCAGCCCCAGCATTTT. Residues: CASSQDQLGVLSGQGSSFNQPQHF.

The table lists this clonotype with a count of one. Germline and junction disagree at one end, which may indicate a read error. The chain has TRBV6-1 and TRBJ1-4, with TRBD1 identical over 7 bases. There are 15 residues in the CDR3. Germline CDR1 reads MNHNS; CDR2 reads SASEGT. The CDR3 region is CTSRPGTATNEKLFF. The DNA for the CDR3 is TGTACCAGCAGACCGGGGACAGCAACTAATGAAAAACTGTTTTTT.

This clonotype was observed a single time. An end of the junction differs from the germline gene, which may be a read error. The J gene is TRBJ2-1, the V gene TRBV6-5; 12 bases align to TRBD2. The CDR3 has 18 residues. Germline CDR1 reads MNHEY; CDR2 reads SVGAGI. CDR3: CASSYSGLAGTPYNERFF. In DNA, the CDR3 is TGTGCCAGCAGTTACTCCGGACTAGCGGGGACCCCGTACAATGAGCGGTTCTTC.

In the case of this clonotype: A read error may explain this, as a much larger clone is one base away. This chain joins TRBV28 and TRBJ2-4; D gene ambiguous. This CDR3 contains 13 residues. CDR1 is MDHEN, CDR2 SYDVKM, per germline. DNA for the CDR3: TGTACCAGCACCGACGTAGCCAAAAACATTCAGTACTTC. Amino acids: CTSTDVAKNIQYF.

The sample holds many counts of this clonotype. The rearrangement uses TRBV29-1 and TRBJ2-1; TRBD2 agrees at 12 bases. The V segment lost 6 bases and the J segment 9 bases; nucleotides outside the gene matches: 9. Germline V gives CDR1 SQVTM, CDR2 ANQGSEA. The CDR3 is 14 amino acids. In DNA form, the CDR3 reads TGCAGCGTCCAGGGACTAGCGGGCCTCGGTGAGCAGTTCTTC. Residues: CSVQGLAGLGEQFF.

The chain employs TRBV28 and TRBJ1-1, with 10 nucleotides matching TRBD1. The CDR3 contains 14 residues. V lost 3 bases to trimming and J lost 4 bases; unmatched junction nucleotides: 2. In germline, CDR1 is MDHEN, CDR2 SYDVKM. The CDR3 loop reads CASSFRTGGTEAFF. In DNA, the CDR3 is TGTGCCAGCAGTTTTAGGACAGGGGGCACTGAAGCTTTCTTT.

This clonotype was detected many times. The genes are TRBV2 and TRBJ2-7, with a possible D match to TRBD1 (6 bases). The V end was cut by 6 bases, the J end by 0 bases, with 15 bases between. Germline CDR1 reads SNHLY; CDR2 reads FYNNEI. The CDR3 has 15 amino acids. The CDR3 DNA reads as TGTGCCAGCAGCCCTGACAGGTGGAGCTCCTACGAGCAGTACTTC. Translated: CASSPDRWSSYEQYF.

V is TRBV20-1 and J is TRBJ2-1; 9 bases are shared with TRBD2. TRBJ2-7 explains the end of the DNA better; the J call may be wrong. The CDR3 contains 14 residues. CDR1 is DFQATT, CDR2 SNEGSKA, per germline (reference sequence). This chain's CDR3 is CSAPRGGSYNEQYF. The CDR3 bases are TGCAGTGCTCCGCGGGGGGGCTCCTACAATGAGCAGTACTTC.

There are many counts of this clonotype. The chain uses TRBV7-9 and TRBJ2-6, with D perhaps TRBD1 (5 bases). Germline V gene sequence: CDR1 SEHNR, CDR2 FQNEAQ (reference sequence). This CDR3 is built from 15 residues. V gave up 5 bases and J gave up 1 base, with 9 bases separating them. The CDR3 loop reads CASSQDRSGANVLTF. The CDR3, as DNA: TGTGCCAGCAGCCAAGACAGATCTGGGGCCAACGTCCTGACTTTC.

The V call is TRBV20-1, the J call TRBJ1-5; D remains ambiguous. The germline V gene encodes CDR1 DFQATT and CDR2 SNEGSKA (reference sequence). This CDR3 spans 16 amino acids. With 1 base removed from V and 4 bases from J, the gap between germline ends came to 17 bases. This chain's CDR3 is CSARGRKGPVNQPQHF. CDR3 nucleotide sequence: TGCAGTGCTAGAGGGCGAAAAGGGCCAGTTAATCAGCCCCAGCATTTT.

This clonotype occurred a few times. The J gene is TRBJ2-1, the V gene TRBV7-3; 7 bases match TRBD1. The J call could be wrong; TRBJ2-7 is a better fit for the DNA end. In germline, CDR1 is SGHTA, CDR2 FQGTGA. This CDR3 is built from 15 residues. The DNA of the CDR3 is TGTGCCAGCAGCTTAACGGGACAGTCCTACAATGAGCAGTACTTC. It is translated as CASSLTGQSYNEQYF.

The genes are TRBV6-2 or TRBV6-3 and TRBJ2-5; the D gene could be TRBD1 or TRBD2 (5 bases each). The CDR3 has 14 amino acids. From germline, CDR1 is MNHEY and CDR2 SVGEGT. Trimming removed 4 bases at V and 5 bases at J, with 14 bases between. DNA of the CDR3: TGTGCCAGCAGTTGGGGGATGAAAGGGGAGACCCAGTACTTC. It yields the protein CASSWGMKGETQYF.

This clonotype showed up many times. V usage is TRBV2 and J usage is TRBJ2-7, with a weak D call TRBD2 (6 bases). The V end was cut by 6 bases, the J end by 6 bases, with 9 bases between. This CDR3 is 11 amino acids long. Looked up from germline, CDR1 is SNHLY and CDR2 is FYNNEI. CDR3 sequence: CASSGGAEQYF. The CDR3 DNA sequence: TGTGCCAGCAGCGGAGGGGCCGAGCAGTACTTC.

The V gene is TRBV6-2 or TRBV6-3, the J gene TRBJ2-1; 8 nucleotides line up with TRBD2. With 4 bases clipped from V and 7 bases from J, the junction kept 12 bases outside the gene matches. The CDR3 consists of 16 residues. The germline V gene encodes CDR1 MNHEY and CDR2 SVGEGT. The CDR3: CASSSFSGVTGNEQFF. Written as DNA, the CDR3 is TGTGCCAGCAGTTCATTTAGCGGGGTGACAGGTAATGAGCAGTTCTTC.

Comments on this clonotype: One end of the junction is discordant with germline, which a read error may explain. The chain recombines TRBV10-3 with TRBJ2-4, with TRBD2 matching 12 bases. Germline V lookup: CDR1 ENHRY, CDR2 SYGVKD. This CDR3 is 15 amino acids long. CDR3 protein: CTISGLGLAGTEQYF. Written as DNA, the CDR3 is TGTACCATCAGTGGGCTAGGACTAGCGGGGACGGAGCAGTACTTC.